Listed below are T cell receptor beta chains from one sample, sequenced in a study of OX40 agonist ivuxolimab in advanced cancers. Clones were sequenced by immunoSEQ multiplex PCR, and TCRdb holds only the in-frame ones, with some missing. This sample yields about 92,000 clones, of which 70% to 85% are seen a single time; 5.8% belongs to the top ten. The input for sequencing was CD4+ or CD8+ T cells sorted from blood, taken in a trial of the OX40 agonist ivuxolimab. Receptors originate from an adult with an advanced solid tumor such as melanoma, head and neck, liver or kidney cancer. Each CDR3 is given with its conserved first and last residue. A D gene is named only where the DNA matches it firmly. Expanded clones get a size class; other rows say once, few or many, or leave the size out.

d_call,j_call,v_call,clone_size,cdr3_nt,cdr3_aa
.,TRBJ1-5,TRBV7-2,.,TGTGCCAGCAGCCACCGGGTGGGGGGCAATCAGCCCCAGCATTTT,CASSHRVGGNQPQHF
.,TRBJ1-1,TRBV5-1,.,TGCGCCAGCAGCTTGGCGGGGACCACTGAAGCTTTCTTT,CASSLAGTTEAFF
TRBD1,TRBJ2-3,TRBV18,.,TGTGCCAGCTCACCACCACGGACAGGGGCAGATACGCAGTATTTT,CASSPPRTGADTQYF
.,TRBJ1-4,TRBV7-9,few,TGTGCCAGCAGCCACTCGACCGAAAATGAAAAACTGTTTTTT,CASSHSTENEKLFF
TRBD2,TRBJ2-3,TRBV7-9,.,TGTGCCAGCAGCCAAGGCTTCAGCGGGGCCACACACACAGATACGCAGTATTTT,CASSQGFSGATHTDTQYF
TRBD2,TRBJ2-3,TRBV5-4,.,TGTGCCAGCAGCTTGAGGGCGGGGGGCGGTAGCACAGATACGCAGTATTTT,CASSLRAGGGSTDTQYF
TRBD1,TRBJ1-5,TRBV2,.,TGTGCCAGCACCTTGGACAGGGACAATCAGCCCCAGCATTTT,CASTLDRDNQPQHF
.,TRBJ1-1,TRBV28,.,TGTGCCAGCAGTTTATCGGACGGCCGTTGGGGTGAAGCTTTCTTT,CASSLSDGRWGEAFF
TRBD1,TRBJ1-5,TRBV7-3,.,TGTGCCAGCAGCCTCGGGACAGGACCAAATCAGCCCCAGCATTTT,CASSLGTGPNQPQHF
.,TRBJ1-2,TRBV6-1,.,TGTGCCAGCAGTGAAGAAGGGAATGGCTACACCTTC,CASSEEGNGYTF
.,TRBJ2-5,TRBV7-8,once,TGTGCCAGCAGCCAGGGGTTGGGGACCCAGTACTTC,CASSQGLGTQYF
TRBD1,TRBJ1-3,TRBV9,.,TGTGCCAGCAGCGTAGGAGGGGGCGAGGGAAACACCATATATTTT,CASSVGGGEGNTIYF
.,TRBJ2-2,TRBV5-6,.,TGTGCCAGCAGCTTGGCAACGGGATATGCCGGGGAGCTGTTTTTT,CASSLATGYAGELFF
.,TRBJ2-4,TRBV2,.,TGTGCCAGCAACCAACTAGCTGGGGGGAGCAACATTCAGTACTTC,CASNQLAGGSNIQYF
TRBD1,TRBJ1-2,TRBV2,.,TGTGCCAGCAGGGCCACAGGGGATGGCTACGCCTTC,CASRATGDGYAF
TRBD2,TRBJ2-1,TRBV6-6,.,TGTGCCAGCAGTTACCGACTAGCTACCGACAATGAGCAGTTCTTC,CASSYRLATDNEQFF
.,TRBJ2-5,TRBV5-1,.,TGCGCCAGCAGCTTTGACGAGACCCAGTACTTC,CASSFDETQYF
TRBD1,TRBJ1-5,TRBV6-1,.,TGTGCCAGCAGTGGGGGACAGGGACCTTATCAGCCCCAGCATTTT,CASSGGQGPYQPQHF
TRBD1,TRBJ2-1,TRBV9,.,TGTGCCAGCAGCGTAGACACAGGGGTAAGATGGAATGAGCAGTTCTTC,CASSVDTGVRWNEQFF
.,TRBJ2-1,TRBV15,.,TGTGCCACCAGCAGAGATCAGGGGACCTTCTACAATGAGCAGTTCTTC,CATSRDQGTFYNEQFF
.,TRBJ1-1,TRBV30,few,TGTGCCTGGATGGGAGGCGTTTCTGAAGCTTTCTTT,CAWMGGVSEAFF
TRBD2,TRBJ2-3,TRBV5-4,.,TGTGCCAGCAGCTCACCCGGGACTACTCAGATCACGCAGTATTTT,CASSSPGTTQITQYF
TRBD1,TRBJ1-4,TRBV11-2,.,TGTGCCAGCAGCCCAGGGGGCTGGGGGGAAAAACTGTTTTTT,CASSPGGWGEKLFF
TRBD1,TRBJ2-5,TRBV6-5,.,TGTGCCAGCAGTTACCAGGGGACAGGGTCAGAGACCCAGTACTTC,CASSYQGTGSETQYF
TRBD2,TRBJ2-3,TRBV29-1,.,TGCAGCGTTACCAGCGGGAGACGGACAGATACGCAGTATTTT,CSVTSGRRTDTQYF
TRBD1,TRBJ1-2,TRBV28,.,TGTGCCAGCAGTGGGGACAGTCTTAACTATGGCTACACCTTC,CASSGDSLNYGYTF
.,TRBJ1-1,TRBV7-8,.,TGTGCCAGCAGCTTAGTCGAGGGTACTGAAGCTTTCTTT,CASSLVEGTEAFF
.,TRBJ2-2,TRBV5-6,.,TGTGCCAGCAGCTTGGCCAAAGGGGGTTTCCTTCTCACCGGGGAGCTGTTTTTT,CASSLAKGGFLLTGELFF
TRBD1,TRBJ1-1,TRBV18,.,TGTGCCAGCTCACGTTCGAGCCAGGGGGCCATGAACACTGAAGCTTTCTTT,CASSRSSQGAMNTEAFF
.,TRBJ1-2,TRBV5-6,.,TGTGCCAGCAGCTTGGCCCCGGTTCGTGGCTACACCTTC,CASSLAPVRGYTF
.,TRBJ1-1,TRBV29-1,.,TGCAGCGTGTTTACAGAGAACACTGAAGCTTTCTTT,CSVFTENTEAFF
TRBD2,TRBJ2-3,TRBV5-6,.,TGTGCCAGCAGCTCCGGACTAGCGGGGGGGCTTCGTAACACAGATACGCAGTATTTT,CASSSGLAGGLRNTDTQYF
.,TRBJ2-7,TRBV18,.,TGTGCCAGCTCACCAGGGCAAGGCGCCTACGAGCAGTACTTC,CASSPGQGAYEQYF
.,TRBJ2-3,TRBV15,.,TGTGCCACCAGCAGAGATACAGATACGCAGTATTTT,CATSRDTDTQYF
TRBD2,TRBJ2-5,TRBV11-2,.,TGTGCCAGCAGCCAAGGACTAGCGGGATGGCAAGAGACCCAGTACTTC,CASSQGLAGWQETQYF
TRBD2,TRBJ2-3,TRBV7-3,.,TGTGCCAGCAGCGGCGGGGGGTTAAGCACAGATACGCAGTATTTT,CASSGGGLSTDTQYF
.,TRBJ1-5,TRBV5-1,.,TGCGCCAGCTCGACGGGGGAACGCAATCAGCCCCAGCATTTT,CASSTGERNQPQHF
TRBD1,TRBJ1-4,TRBV19,.,TGTGCCAGTAACACGGACAGGGGCCAAAATGAAAAACTGTTTTTT,CASNTDRGQNEKLFF
.,TRBJ2-1,TRBV6-1,.,TGTGCCAGCAGTGGCTTCCCTTGGTCAAATGAGCAGTTCTTC,CASSGFPWSNEQFF
.,TRBJ2-7,TRBV5-1,.,TGCGCCAGCAGCACGAGACAGGATTTGGGTGAGCAGTACTTC,CASSTRQDLGEQYF
TRBD1,TRBJ2-1,TRBV7-2,.,TGTGCCAGCAGCCCAGGGGGCGCCACGTACAATGAGCAGTTCTTC,CASSPGGATYNEQFF
.,TRBJ2-7,TRBV4-3,.,TGCGCCAGCAGCCAAGACAGGGACTACGAGCAGTACTTC,CASSQDRDYEQYF
TRBD1,TRBJ2-1,TRBV27,.,TGTGCCAGCAGTCCCCTGGACAGGACCTTCGACAATGAGCAGTTCTTC,CASSPLDRTFDNEQFF
.,TRBJ1-1,TRBV6-1,.,TGTGCCAGCACAGAGAACACTGAAGCTTTCTTT,CASTENTEAFF
.,TRBJ2-1,TRBV4-3,.,TGCGCCAGCAGCCAAGACTTCTCCTACAATGAGCAGTTCTTC,CASSQDFSYNEQFF
.,TRBJ2-7,TRBV11-2,few,TGTGCCAGCAGCTTTTCCTACGAGCAGTACTTC,CASSFSYEQYF
TRBD2,TRBJ2-7,TRBV28,once,TGTGCCAGCAGCCCCAGGCGGGAGATGAACGAGCAGTACTTC,CASSPRREMNEQYF
TRBD2,TRBJ2-7,TRBV6-5,.,TGTGCCAGCAGTTCCCAAACGGGAGGGCCTGAAGAGCAGTACTTC,CASSSQTGGPEEQYF
TRBD1,TRBJ2-3,TRBV4-1,.,TGCGCCAGCAGCCAAGCTTCTATAGGACAGGGTATAGGATATACGCAGTATTTT,CASSQASIGQGIGYTQYF
TRBD1,TRBJ2-7,TRBV4-1,.,TGCGCCAGCAGCCAAGATATGGCAGGGGGTGACTACGAGCAGTACTTC,CASSQDMAGGDYEQYF
.,TRBJ1-6,TRBV19,.,TGTGCCAGTACACAGGGAGCGTCCTATAATTCACCCCTCCACTTT,CASTQGASYNSPLHF
.,TRBJ1-1,TRBV5-6,.,TGTGCCAGCAGTCGGGACACTGAAGCTTTCTTT,CASSRDTEAFF
TRBD1,TRBJ1-4,TRBV4-3,.,TGCGCCAGCAGCCAAGAAGGGGGCAACAGTGAAAAACTGTTTTTT,CASSQEGGNSEKLFF
.,TRBJ1-1,TRBV7-9,few,TGTGCCAGCAGCTTAGGACAGATGAACACTGAAGCTTTCTTT,CASSLGQMNTEAFF
TRBD1,TRBJ1-2,TRBV5-1,.,TGCGCCAGCAGCTACGACAGGGTTGGCTACACCTTC,CASSYDRVGYTF
TRBD2,TRBJ2-1,TRBV29-1,.,TGCAGCGTTGAAGAAAGCGCGGGAGGGCCCAATGAGCAGTTCTTC,CSVEESAGGPNEQFF
.,TRBJ2-7,TRBV2,many,TGTGCCAGCAGTGAGGGGCCAGGGGAAGGGTCCTACGAGCAGTACTTC,CASSEGPGEGSYEQYF
.,TRBJ2-2,TRBV19,.,TGTGCCAGCACCGGCCCTATCAACACCGGGGAGCTGTTTTTT,CASTGPINTGELFF